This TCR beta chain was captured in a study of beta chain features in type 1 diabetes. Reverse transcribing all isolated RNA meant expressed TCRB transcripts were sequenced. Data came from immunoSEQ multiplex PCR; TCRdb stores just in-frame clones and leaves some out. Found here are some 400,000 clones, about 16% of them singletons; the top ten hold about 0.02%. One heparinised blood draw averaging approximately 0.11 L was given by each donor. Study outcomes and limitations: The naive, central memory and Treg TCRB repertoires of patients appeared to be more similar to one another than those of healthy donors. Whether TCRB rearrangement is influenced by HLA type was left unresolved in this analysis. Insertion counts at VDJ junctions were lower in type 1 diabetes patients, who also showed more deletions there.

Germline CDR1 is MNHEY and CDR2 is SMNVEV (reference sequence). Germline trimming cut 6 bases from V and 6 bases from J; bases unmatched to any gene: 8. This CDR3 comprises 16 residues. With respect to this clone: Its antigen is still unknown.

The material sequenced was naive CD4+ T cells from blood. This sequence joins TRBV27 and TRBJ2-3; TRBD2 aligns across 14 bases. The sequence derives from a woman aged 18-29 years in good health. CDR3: CASSRGLAGARDTQYF. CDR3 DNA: TGTGCCAGCAGCCGGGGACTAGCGGGAGCTAGGGATACGCAGTATTTT.